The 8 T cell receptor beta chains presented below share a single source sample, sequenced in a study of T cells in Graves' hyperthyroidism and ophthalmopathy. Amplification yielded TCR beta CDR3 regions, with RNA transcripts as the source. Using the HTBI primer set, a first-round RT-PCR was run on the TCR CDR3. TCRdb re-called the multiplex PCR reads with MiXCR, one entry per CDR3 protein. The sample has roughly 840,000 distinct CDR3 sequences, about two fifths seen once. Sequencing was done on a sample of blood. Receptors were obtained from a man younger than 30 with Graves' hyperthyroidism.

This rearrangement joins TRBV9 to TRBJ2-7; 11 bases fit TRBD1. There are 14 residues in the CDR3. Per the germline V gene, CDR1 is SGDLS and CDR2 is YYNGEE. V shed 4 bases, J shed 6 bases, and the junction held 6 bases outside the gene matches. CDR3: CASSPAGTGGEQYF. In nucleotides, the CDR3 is TGTGCCAGCAGCCCCGCGGGGACAGGGGGCGAGCAGTACTTC. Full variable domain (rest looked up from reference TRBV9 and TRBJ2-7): DSGVTQTPKHLITATGQRVTLRCSPRSGDLSVYWYQQSLDQGLQFLIQYYNGEERAKGNILERFSAQQFPDLHSELNLSSLELGDSALYFCASSPAGTGGEQYFGPGTRLTVT.

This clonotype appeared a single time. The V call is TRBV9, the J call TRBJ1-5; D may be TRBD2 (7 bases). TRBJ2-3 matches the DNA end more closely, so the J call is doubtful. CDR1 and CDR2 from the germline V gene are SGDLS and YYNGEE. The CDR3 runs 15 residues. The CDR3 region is CASSVGGGGADTQYF. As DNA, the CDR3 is TGTGCCAGCAGCGTAGGCGGAGGGGGGGCAGATACGCAGTATTTT.

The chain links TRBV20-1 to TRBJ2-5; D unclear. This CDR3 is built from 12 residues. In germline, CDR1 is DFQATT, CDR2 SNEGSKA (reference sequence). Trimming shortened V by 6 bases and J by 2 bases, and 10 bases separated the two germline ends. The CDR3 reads CSAGSGQETQYF. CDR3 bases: TGCAGTGCCGGGTCCGGACAAGAGACCCAGTACTTC.

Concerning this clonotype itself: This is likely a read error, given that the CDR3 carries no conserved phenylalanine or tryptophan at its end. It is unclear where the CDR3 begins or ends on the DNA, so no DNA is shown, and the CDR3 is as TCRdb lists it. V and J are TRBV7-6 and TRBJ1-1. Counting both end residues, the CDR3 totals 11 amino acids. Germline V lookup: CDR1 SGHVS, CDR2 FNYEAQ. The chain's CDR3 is CASSLAPRPNY.

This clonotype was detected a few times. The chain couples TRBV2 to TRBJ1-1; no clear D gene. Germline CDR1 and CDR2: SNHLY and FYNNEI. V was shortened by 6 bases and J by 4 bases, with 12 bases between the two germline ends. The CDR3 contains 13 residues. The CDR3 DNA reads TGTGCCAGCAGCCGAATGGCGAGCACTGAAGCTTTCTTT. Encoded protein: CASSRMASTEAFF.

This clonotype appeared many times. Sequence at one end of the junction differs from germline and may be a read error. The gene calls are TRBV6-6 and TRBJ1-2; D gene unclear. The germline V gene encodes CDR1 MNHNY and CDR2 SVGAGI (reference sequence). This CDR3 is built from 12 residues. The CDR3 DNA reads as TGCGCCAGCAGCTACGGGGTCTATGGCTACACCTTC. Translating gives CASSYGVYGYTF.

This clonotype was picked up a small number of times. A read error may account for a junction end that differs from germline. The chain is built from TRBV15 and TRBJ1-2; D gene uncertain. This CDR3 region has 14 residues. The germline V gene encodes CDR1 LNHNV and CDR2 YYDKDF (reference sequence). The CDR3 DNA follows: TGTGCCACCAGCAGAGATAGGGCGGGTTATGACTACACCTTC. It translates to CATSRDRAGYDYTF.

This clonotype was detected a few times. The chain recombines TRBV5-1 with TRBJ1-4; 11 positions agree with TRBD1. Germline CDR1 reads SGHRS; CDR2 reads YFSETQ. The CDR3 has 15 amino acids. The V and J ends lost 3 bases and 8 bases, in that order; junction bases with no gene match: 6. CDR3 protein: CASSSGQGAQEKLFF. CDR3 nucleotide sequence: TGCGCCAGCAGCTCAGGACAGGGGGCCCAGGAAAAACTGTTTTTT.